This TCR beta chain was profiled in a study of Graves' ophthalmopathy and Graves' hyperthyroidism. V was shortened by 5 bases and J by 0 bases, with 10 bases between the two germline ends. Germline CDR1 and CDR2: MNHEY and SMNVEV (reference sequence). CDR3 length equals 14 residues. Transcripts of RNA were the source for amplifying TCR beta CDR3 regions. The workflow started with a first-round RT-PCR run with HTBI primers and then moved on to a second-round multiplex PCR. TCRdb analysed the multiplex PCR reads with MiXCR anew, one entry per CDR3 protein. The sample lists just over 400,000 distinct CDR3 sequences, over 20% occurring once.

The chain uses TRBV27 and TRBJ1-1, with D uncertain. The material sequenced was peripheral blood. This sequence was found in a woman younger than 35 with stable Graves' hyperthyroidism. This chain's CDR3 is CASSLDMLNTEAFF. The CDR3 DNA follows: TGTGCCAGCAGTCTAGACATGTTGAACACTGAAGCTTTCTTT.